A single sample gave rise to the 3 T cell receptor beta chains below, sequenced in a study of T-cell memory formation after mild COVID-19. TCRdb reprocessed the 5' RACE reads via MiXCR and lists one record per CDR3 protein. The sample has some 250,000 distinct CDR3 sequences, 18% seen once; the top ten hold about 23%. Sequencing input: PBMCs or a T cell subset sorted from them (not recorded which). Every receptor here comes from a man between 18 and 29 years old who had mild COVID-19 (a few samples of this study predate the infection). Cell type and time point are not known.

This clonotype appeared a few times. Here the CDR3 DNA reads TGCAGCGTCCACTTAACAGACAGGGGAACTGAAGCTTTCTTT. The encoded protein is CSVHLTDRGTEAFF. This chain uses TRBV29-1 with TRBJ1-1, with TRBD1 matching over 8 bases. From germline, CDR1 is SQVTM and CDR2 ANQGSEA. This CDR3 is built from 14 residues. Trimming took 6 bases from V and 5 from J; bases not matched to a gene: 11.

About this clonotype: The conserved phenylalanine or tryptophan is not found at the CDR3 terminus, so this likely reflects a read error. The V call is TRBV9, the J call TRBJ2-7, with D hard to call. CDR3 length: 12 residues. V lost 0 bases and J 5 bases, leaving 6 bases between the germline ends. The germline V gene has CDR1 SGDLS and CDR2 YYNGEE. CDR3 DNA: TGTGCCAGCAGCGTAGAAAAGGACGAGCAGTACTTG. It codes for CASSVEKDEQYL.

This clonotype has more than one count but fewer than ten. The rearrangement links TRBV15 to TRBJ1-4; the match to TRBD1 covers 7 bases. Per germline, CDR1 LNHNV and CDR2 YYDKDF (reference sequence). V dropped 4 bases and J dropped 6; count of bases not matched to a gene: 5. The CDR3 consists of 14 residues. CDR3 DNA: TGTGCCACCAGCAAGGACCAGGGGGATGAAAAACTGTTTTTT. Translation: CATSKDQGDEKLFF.